One and the same sample provided the 17 T cell receptor beta chains below, sequenced in a study of blood T cell repertoires in COVID-19. The repertoire was sequenced with immunoSEQ multiplex PCR; TCRdb's copy has only in-frame clones and lacks some. The sample carries approximately 150,000 clones, 79% recorded once. Sequencing was done on a sample of peripheral blood. The receptors stem from a man aged 45-60 years with active or convalescent COVID-19.

The chain uses TRBV6-1 and TRBJ2-5, with a weak D call TRBD1 (5 bases). The germline V and J ends were trimmed by 1 base and 2 bases, with 11 bases remaining between them. This CDR3 is 15 amino acids long. Per the germline V gene, CDR1 is MNHNS and CDR2 is SASEGT. The CDR3 loop reads CASSEGSGLQETQYF. The CDR3 bases are TGTGCCAGCAGTGAAGGGTCAGGGCTGCAAGAGACCCAGTACTTC.

The CDR3 loop reads CSVGSTSSGNTIYF. The CDR3 nucleotides read TGCAGCGTTGGTTCCACCAGCTCTGGAAACACCATATATTTT. The gene calls are TRBV29-1 and TRBJ1-3, with D unresolved. The germline gives CDR1 SQVTM, CDR2 ANQGSEA. This CDR3 spans 14 amino acids. V was shortened by 4 bases and J by 0 bases, with 10 bases between the two germline ends. The complete variable domain, with remaining parts taken from reference TRBV29-1 and TRBJ1-3, reads SAVISQKPSRDICQRGTSLTIQCQVDSQVTMMFWYRQQPGQSLTLIATANQGSEATYESGFVIDKFPISRPNLTFSTLTVSNMSPEDSSIYLCSVGSTSSGNTIYFGEGSWLTVV.

CDR3 sequence (DNA): TGCGCCAGCAGCCGGAAGGACAGCTACGAGCAGTACTTC. Its translation is CASSRKDSYEQYF. V is TRBV4-1 and J is TRBJ2-7, with D tentatively TRBD1 (6 bases). This CDR3 has 13 residues. Germline V gives CDR1 MGHRA, CDR2 YSYEKL. Between the trimmed V and J ends, which lost 4 bases and 3 bases, there was a span of 10 bases.

The chain uses TRBV19 and TRBJ2-7, with D perhaps TRBD1 (6 bases). Germline CDR1 reads LNHDA; CDR2 reads SQIVND (reference sequence). CDR3 length: 15 amino acids. V was cut by 4 bases and J by 4 bases, with 17 bases left in between. The CDR3 DNA follows: TGTGCCAGTAGTACGTATGGACAGACCCCTTACGAGCAGTACTTC. As protein: CASSTYGQTPYEQYF.

V is TRBV27 and J is TRBJ2-7, with 9 bases identical to TRBD2. The CDR3 is 14 amino acids. Germline loops: CDR1 MNHEY, CDR2 SMNVEV (reference sequence). Trimming cost V 8 bases and J 5 bases; bases outside gene matches: 10. CDR3 protein: CASGIAGVFDEQYF. Here the CDR3 DNA reads TGTGCCAGCGGAATAGCGGGAGTGTTTGACGAGCAGTACTTC.

This rearrangement joins TRBV7-3 to TRBJ1-2, with no clear D. The germline V gene encodes CDR1 SGHTA and CDR2 FQGTGA. The germline V and J ends were trimmed by 1 base and 4 bases, with 7 bases remaining between them. The CDR3 is 13 residues long. CDR3 coding DNA: TGTGCCAGCAGCTTAAGCCGGGGCTATGGCTACACCTTC. This sequence encodes CASSLSRGYGYTF.

The V gene is TRBV5-8, the J gene TRBJ2-5, with 7 bases aligning to TRBD2. CDR1 is SGHTS and CDR2 is YDEGEE in the germline V gene. Trimming removed 7 bases from V and 6 bases from J; junction bases left unmatched: 9. CDR3 length: 13 residues. CDR3 amino acids: CASGLGGSKTQYF. Written as DNA, the CDR3 is TGTGCCAGCGGATTAGGCGGGAGTAAGACCCAGTACTTC.

This chain links TRBV12-3 or TRBV12-4 with TRBJ2-1; a possible D gene is TRBD2 (5 bases). The CDR3 extends over 12 amino acids. V lost 6 bases and J lost 9, with 12 bases in between. CDR3 loop: CASRPPGSEQFF. The CDR3 DNA reads as TGTGCCAGCAGACCCCCGGGGTCTGAGCAGTTCTTC.

The chain combines TRBV5-1 with TRBJ2-6, with 11 bases identical to TRBD2. The trim removed 3 bases at V and 2 bases at J, leaving 4 bases unmatched. The CDR3 has 17 amino acids. Germline CDR1 is SGHRS and CDR2 is YFSETQ. The CDR3 bases are TGCGCCAGCAGCTCACTAGCGGGAGTAACTGGGGCCAACGTCCTGACTTTC. This translates into CASSSLAGVTGANVLTF.

The gene calls are TRBV28 and TRBJ1-3; TRBD1 matches 10 bases. Germline CDR1 reads MDHEN; CDR2 reads SYDVKM. J was trimmed by 2 bases and V by 6 bases; bases with no gene match: 10. This CDR3 comprises 17 residues. CDR3 loop: CASSVPGTGAPGNTIYF. DNA of the CDR3: TGTGCCAGCAGCGTCCCTGGGACAGGGGCTCCTGGAAACACCATATATTTT.

V usage is TRBV19 and J usage is TRBJ2-7; TRBD1 matches 7 bases. Germline CDR1 and CDR2: LNHDA and SQIVND (reference sequence). The V segment lost 3 bases and the J segment 1 base; nucleotides outside the gene matches: 9. CDR3 length: 16 amino acids. The CDR3 loop is CASSIAGTASSYEQYF. The CDR3 DNA reads TGTGCCAGTAGTATCGCCGGGACAGCGAGTTCCTACGAGCAGTACTTC. Using reference TRBV19 and TRBJ2-7 for the parts outside the CDR3, the full variable domain is DGGITQSPKYLFRKEGQNVTLSCEQNLNHDAMYWYRQDPGQGLRLIYYSQIVNDFQKGDIAEGYSVSREKKESFPLTVTSAQKNPTAFYLCASSIAGTASSYEQYFGPGTRLTVT.

The rearrangement links TRBV28 to TRBJ2-1; 11 bases match TRBD2. Germline V gene data show CDR1 as MDHEN and CDR2 as SYDVKM. The CDR3 extends over 16 amino acids. V lost 5 bases to trimming and J lost 2 bases; unmatched junction nucleotides: 5. The CDR3 bases are TGTGCCAGCAGTCCCGCGGGACTAGCGGCCTACAATGAGCAGTTCTTC. This sequence encodes CASSPAGLAAYNEQFF.

As for this clone: Other DNA sequences from this sample encode an identical CDR3 as well. The chain has TRBV9 and TRBJ2-7, with 7 bases that match TRBD2. V dropped 0 bases and J dropped 1; count of bases not matched to a gene: 1. Germline-derived CDR1 and CDR2 are SGDLS and YYNGEE. The CDR3 sequence is 14 residues long. The CDR3 nucleotides are TGTGCCAGCAGCGTAGCTAGCGGATCCTACGAGCAGTACTTC. It translates to CASSVASGSYEQYF.

J is TRBJ2-7 and V is TRBV18, with 7 bases matching TRBD1. The CDR3 has 15 amino acids. CDR1 and CDR2 from the germline V gene are KGHSH and LQKENI. The V and J ends lost 3 bases and 3 bases, in that order; junction bases with no gene match: 8. CDR3 nucleotides: TGTGCCAGCTCACCGGGTTTAGGGGGCGTCTACGAGCAGTACTTC. Its translation: CASSPGLGGVYEQYF.

This clone was counted a single time. V usage is TRBV28 and J usage is TRBJ1-5; 9 nucleotides match TRBD1. The CDR3 is 16 amino acids. V trimming: 1 base; J trimming: 7 bases; junction bases outside the gene matches: 8. The germline V gene encodes CDR1 MDHEN and CDR2 SYDVKM. Written as DNA, the CDR3 is TGTGCCAGCAGTTTATATGGGACAGGGCTAGAACAGCCCCAGCATTTT. Its protein is CASSLYGTGLEQPQHF.

This clone is a singleton in its sample. The rearrangement links TRBV9 to TRBJ2-7; TRBD2 is a possible D gene (5 bases). The CDR3 has 19 residues. CDR1 is SGDLS and CDR2 is YYNGEE in the germline V gene. The V end lost 0 bases, the J end lost 7 bases, and 29 bases lay between the germline ends. DNA for the CDR3: TGTGCCAGCAGCGTAGGTTTTGCGGTTTGGGAGAGAGGGCCGGGTGAGCAGTACTTC. Protein product: CASSVGFAVWERGPGEQYF.

This chain joins TRBV28 and TRBJ1-5, with D possibly being TRBD1 (5 bases). Between the trimmed V and J ends, which lost 5 bases and 12 bases, there was a span of 11 bases. Per germline, CDR1 MDHEN and CDR2 SYDVKM. The CDR3 extends over 11 amino acids. The CDR3 DNA reads TGTGCCAGCAGTCCCCAGGGACTCCAGCATTTT. This gives the protein CASSPQGLQHF. Complete variable domain (other parts from reference TRBV28 and TRBJ1-5): DVKVTQSSRYLVKRTGEKVFLECVQDMDHENMFWYRQDPGLGLRLIYFSYDVKMKEKGDIPEGYSVSREKKERFSLILESASTNQTSMYLCASSPQGLQHFGDGTRLSIL.